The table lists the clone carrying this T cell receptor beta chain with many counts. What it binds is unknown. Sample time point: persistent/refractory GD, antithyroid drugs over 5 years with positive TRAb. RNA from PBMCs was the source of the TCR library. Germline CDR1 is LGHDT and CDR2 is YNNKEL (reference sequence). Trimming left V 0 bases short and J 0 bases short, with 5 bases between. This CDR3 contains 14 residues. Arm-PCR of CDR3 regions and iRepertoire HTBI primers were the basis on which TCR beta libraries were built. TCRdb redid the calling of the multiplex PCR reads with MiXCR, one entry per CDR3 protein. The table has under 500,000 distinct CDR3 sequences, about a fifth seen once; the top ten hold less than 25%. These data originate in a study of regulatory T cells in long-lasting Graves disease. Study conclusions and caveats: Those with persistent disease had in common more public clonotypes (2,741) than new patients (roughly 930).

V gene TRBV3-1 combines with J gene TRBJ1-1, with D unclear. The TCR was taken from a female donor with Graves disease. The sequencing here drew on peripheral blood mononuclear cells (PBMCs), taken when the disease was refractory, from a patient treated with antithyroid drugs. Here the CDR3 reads CASSQDTMNTEAFF. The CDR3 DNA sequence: TGTGCCAGCAGCCAAGATACGATGAACACTGAAGCTTTCTTT.